A selection of T cell receptor beta chains follows, all from one sample in a study of post-analysis software for immune sequencing data. TCRdb independently ran MiXCR on the PCR reads; one entry per CDR3 protein. This sample has a few hundred thousand distinct CDR3 sequences, with less than 40% found just once. The sample consisted of blood. These receptors all stem from a girl aged 2 to 9 with multiple sclerosis. Both conserved end residues are part of each CDR3. A D gene is named only where the DNA matches it firmly. Only part of the rows carry a size: once, few, many, or a class if the clone is expanded.

DNA: TGTGCCAGCAGCGTGTACGGCGGGGGGAACCAAGAGACCCAGTACTTC
CDR3: CASSVYGGGNQETQYF
D: TRBD2
V: TRBV9
size: NA
J: TRBJ2-5

DNA: TGTGCCAGCTCACCTGGCCCCAACAATGAGCAGTTCTTC
CDR3: CASSPGPNNEQFF
D: NA
V: TRBV18
size: NA
J: TRBJ2-1

DNA: TGTGCTAGTGGTTTGGTTGGAGGTGAGCAGTTCTTC
CDR3: CASGLVGGEQFF
D: NA
V: TRBV12-5
size: few
J: TRBJ2-1

DNA: TGCGCCAGCAGCAGCAGATTAGCCGACAATGAGCAGTTCTTC
CDR3: CASSSRLADNEQFF
D: NA
V: TRBV4-1
size: NA
J: TRBJ2-1

DNA: TGCAGTGCTAGTCCGCAAGAGACCCAGTACTTC
CDR3: CSASPQETQYF
D: NA
V: TRBV20-1
size: NA
J: TRBJ2-5

DNA: TGTGCCAGCAGTCCCAGGATGGGGAACACTGAAGCTTTCTTT
CDR3: CASSPRMGNTEAFF
D: NA
V: TRBV12-3/TRBV12-4
size: NA
J: TRBJ1-1

DNA: TGTGCCAGCACCGCTAGCGGCAACAAAGAGACCCAGTACTTC
CDR3: CASTASGNKETQYF
D: TRBD2
V: TRBV6-6
size: few
J: TRBJ2-5

DNA: TGCAGTGCTGGGCCCGGGACAGGGGCCTCCTACGAGCAGTACTTC
CDR3: CSAGPGTGASYEQYF
D: TRBD1
V: TRBV20-1
size: few
J: TRBJ2-7

DNA: TGTGCCAGCAAGAAGGGCCGGGAGACCCAGTACTTC
CDR3: CASKKGRETQYF
D: NA
V: TRBV25-1
size: few
J: TRBJ2-5

DNA: TGTGCCAGCAGATGGACAGTTAGCACAGATACGCAGTATTTT
CDR3: CASRWTVSTDTQYF
D: NA
V: TRBV6-6
size: few
J: TRBJ2-3

DNA: TGCAGCGTTCAGGGCGGTCCTCAAGGAGGCTACACCTTC
CDR3: CSVQGGPQGGYTF
D: NA
V: TRBV29-1
size: NA
J: TRBJ1-2

DNA: TGTGCCAGCAGCCAGGGACAGTGGAGCACTGAAGCTTTCTTT
CDR3: CASSQGQWSTEAFF
D: TRBD1
V: TRBV3-1
size: NA
J: TRBJ1-1

DNA: TGCAGCGGAACGAGCGCTTTAGGGATTGCTTACAATGAGCAGTTCTTC
CDR3: CSGTSALGIAYNEQFF
D: NA
V: TRBV29-1
size: NA
J: TRBJ2-1

DNA: TGTGCCAGCAGCCCCCGGGACGGCTCCTACGAGCAGTACTTC
CDR3: CASSPRDGSYEQYF
D: NA
V: TRBV3-1
size: NA
J: TRBJ2-7

DNA: TGTGCCAGCAGCCACCTGGGGCTAGCGGGGGGGCTCTACAATGAGCAGTACTTC
CDR3: CASSHLGLAGGLYNEQYF
D: TRBD2
V: TRBV3-1
size: NA
J: TRBJ2-7

DNA: TGCGCCAGCAGGATTGGAGGGACAGGGGAGTGGGACGAGCAGTACTTC
CDR3: CASRIGGTGEWDEQYF
D: TRBD1
V: TRBV5-1
size: NA
J: TRBJ2-7

DNA: TGTGCCAGCAAAACATCAGACATGTCTGGAAAACTGTTTTTT
CDR3: CASKTSDMSGKLFF
D: NA
V: TRBV27
size: few
J: TRBJ1-4